This T cell receptor beta chain was sequenced for a study of blood T cell repertoires in COVID-19. Authors' methods: Amplification from reference gene primers served as the basis for estimated nucleated cell counts. TCRdb's copy holds only in-frame clones and misses some; the assay was immunoSEQ multiplex PCR. D and trimming were read from the DNA, whereas the V and J calls and clone size are those reported in that table. The profile shows a few hundred thousand clones, over 75% of them singletons. There are 17 residues in the CDR3. Germline-derived CDR1 and CDR2 are SGHRS and YFSETQ. V was trimmed by 0 bases and J by 3 bases, leaving 18 bases between them.

This chain uses TRBV5-1 with TRBJ1-1; D is possibly TRBD1 (6 bases). This sequence originates from a man aged 18 to 30 with active or convalescent COVID-19. The specimen sequenced was peripheral blood. The DNA of the CDR3 is TGCGCCAGCAGCTTGGCAACTCGGGCTGAGGGGGACACTGAAGCTTTCTTT. Its translation: CASSLATRAEGDTEAFF.